This is a list of T cell receptor beta chains from one sample in a study of radiation and T cells in renal cell carcinoma. Assay used: immunoSEQ multiplex PCR; TCRdb lists only in-frame clones, some missing. The sample lists 94,000 or so clones; 82% were seen once. The sample consisted of blood, taken from a patient whose treatment included radiotherapy and nephrectomy. The source is a man in his sixties with renal cell carcinoma. Each CDR3 is given with its conserved first and last residue. A D gene is named only where the DNA matches it firmly. Rows give clone size only sometimes, using once, few, many, or a class for an expanded clone.

size | J | V | D | DNA | CDR3
NA | TRBJ2-1 | TRBV5-6 | TRBD2 | TGTGCCAGCAGCTTGTACCAACTAGCGGGAGGGCCCAATGAGCAGTTCTTC | CASSLYQLAGGPNEQFF
NA | TRBJ2-3 | TRBV29-1 | TRBD1 | TGCAGCGCTGGACAGGGCATGGATACGCAGTATTTT | CSAGQGMDTQYF
NA | TRBJ1-1 | TRBV7-9 | NA | TGTGCCAGCAGCGGCCTAGGATTCGGGGTCACTGAAGCTTTCTTT | CASSGLGFGVTEAFF
once | TRBJ2-3 | TRBV7-6 | TRBD2 | TGTGCCAGCAGCTTAGCCCCCGGGGCTAGCGGGAGGGCCCGGGCAGATACGCAGTATTTT | CASSLAPGASGRARADTQYF
NA | TRBJ1-1 | TRBV19 | TRBD1 | TGTGCCAGTAGGACAGGGGGAAGGATGAACACTGAAGCTTTCTTT | CASRTGGRMNTEAFF
few | TRBJ2-5 | TRBV10-1 | TRBD2 | TGCGCCAGCAGTGAATCTAGCGGGGGGGGACAAGAGACCCAGTACTTC | CASSESSGGGQETQYF
NA | TRBJ2-1 | TRBV4-1 | TRBD2 | TGCGCCAGCAGCCAAGATTTTGGACTAGCGGGAAGGGGGCCCAGGAATGAGCAGTTCTTC | CASSQDFGLAGRGPRNEQFF
few | TRBJ1-5 | TRBV28 | NA | TGTGCCAGCAGGTTAAGTAATCAGCCCCAGCATTTT | CASRLSNQPQHF
few | TRBJ2-2 | TRBV10-2 | NA | TGCGCCAGCAGTGAAGACAGGTACACCGGGGAGCTGTTTTTT | CASSEDRYTGELFF
medium-sized | TRBJ1-2 | TRBV7-6 | TRBD1 | TGTGCCAGCAGCTTAGGGGCAGGGGGCATCGATGGCTACACCTTC | CASSLGAGGIDGYTF
NA | TRBJ2-1 | TRBV29-1 | TRBD2 | TGCAGCGCTGAGCGTGGGACTACCAACAATGAGCAGTTCTTC | CSAERGTTNNEQFF
NA | TRBJ1-1 | TRBV18 | TRBD1 | TGTGCCAGCTTGTGGGGACAGTTATACCACACTGAAGCTTTCTTT | CASLWGQLYHTEAFF
NA | TRBJ2-2 | TRBV18 | NA | TGTGCCAGCTCACCACGGCAGGGGTCGACCACCGGGGAGCTGTTTTTT | CASSPRQGSTTGELFF
NA | TRBJ1-5 | TRBV7-6 | TRBD1 | TGTGCCAGCAGCTCCGAACAGGGGGCCAATCAGCCCCAGCATTTT | CASSSEQGANQPQHF
NA | TRBJ2-1 | TRBV6-5 | NA | TGTGCCAGCAGTTACTCGACACAGGGAGGGCAGTTCTTC | CASSYSTQGGQFF
NA | TRBJ2-7 | TRBV29-1 | NA | TGCAGCGCGTGGACAGATTCTTACTACGAGCAGTACTTC | CSAWTDSYYEQYF
once | TRBJ2-7 | TRBV20-1 | NA | TGCAGTGCGGGGGTTTCCTACGAGCAGTACTTC | CSAGVSYEQYF
NA | TRBJ1-5 | TRBV6-5 | NA | TGTGCCAGCAGTACGACTAGAGGGAATCAGCCCCAGCATTTT | CASSTTRGNQPQHF
NA | TRBJ1-5 | TRBV28 | NA | TGTGCCAGCAGTTTTAATAGAGCCCGACAGATTCGGGGACAGCCCCAGCATTTT | CASSFNRARQIRGQPQHF
NA | TRBJ2-3 | TRBV5-8 | TRBD1 | TGTGCCAGCAGCTTGGGCAGGGGGCCCACAGATACGCAGTATTTT | CASSLGRGPTDTQYF
many | TRBJ2-7 | TRBV7-8 | NA | TGTGCCAGCAGCTTAGTAGGTGGGGTCTACGAGCAGTACTTC | CASSLVGGVYEQYF
NA | TRBJ2-2 | TRBV10-2 | TRBD1 | TGCGCCAGCAGTGGGGGACAGTCCACCGGGGAGCTGTTTTTT | CASSGGQSTGELFF
NA | TRBJ2-6 | TRBV11-2 | NA | TGTGCCAGCAGCTTAGACTCCTCTGGGGCCAACGTCCTGACTTTC | CASSLDSSGANVLTF
NA | TRBJ1-2 | TRBV28 | NA | TGTGCCAGCAGTCCAGATGGGTCGGGTCGATTTGGCTACACCTTC | CASSPDGSGRFGYTF
once | TRBJ2-1 | TRBV11-1 | TRBD1 | TGTGCCAGCAGCCTCACCGCCGGGACAGGGATGCTAAATGAGCAGTTCTTC | CASSLTAGTGMLNEQFF